The present entry profiles one TCR beta chain with its context. Germline V gives CDR1 MGHRA, CDR2 YSYEKL. V shed 3 bases and J 0 bases; nucleotides not matched to a gene: 13. This CDR3 is built from 18 residues. Profiled with immunoSEQ multiplex PCR; TCRdb holds only in-frame clones, not every one. The table has 68,000 or so clones, roughly 90% seen once. The sample belongs to a study of T cells after somatic rescue of genetic block. The receptor was derived from a man between 35 and 55 years old. Sequencing was carried out using peripheral blood mononuclear cells (PBMCs). The rearrangement joins TRBV4-1 to TRBJ2-7, with 8 bases fitting TRBD2. This CDR3 is CASSQAARGTSASYEQYF. The CDR3 DNA reads TGCGCCAGCAGCCAGGCCGCCCGAGGGACTAGTGCCTCCTACGAGCAGTACTTC.